The 21 T cell receptor beta chains reported below all come from one sample, sequenced in a study of blood T cell repertoires in COVID-19. Sequencing used immunoSEQ multiplex PCR; TCRdb keeps in-frame clones, though not all of them. The sample includes approximately 160,000 clones, 90% of them seen just once. Sequences were obtained from peripheral blood. The receptors were gathered from a man in his 60s with active or convalescent COVID-19.

The chain uses TRBV2 and TRBJ2-1, with 10 nucleotides matching TRBD2. The germline V gene has CDR1 SNHLY and CDR2 FYNNEI. The CDR3 spans 14 residues. With V trimmed by 11 bases and J by 2 bases, 6 bases remained unmatched. CDR3 sequence (DNA): TGTGCCGTTACCGGGACTAGCGCCTACAATGAGCAGTTCTTC. Translated, it gives CAVTGTSAYNEQFF.

DNA of the CDR3: TGTGCCAGCAGCTTAAACAGGCTTTCTGGAAACACCATATATTTT. Translation gives CASSLNRLSGNTIYF. The chain combines TRBV7-9 with TRBJ1-3; D perhaps matches TRBD1 (5 bases). Trimming stripped 2 bases from V and 1 base from J, with 9 bases between. CDR3 length: 15 residues. Germline CDR1 is SEHNR and CDR2 is FQNEAQ (reference sequence).

The table lists this clone with a few counts. The rearrangement uses TRBV2 and TRBJ2-7; D not certain. CDR3 size: 11 residues. From germline, CDR1 is SNHLY and CDR2 FYNNEI. With 4 bases removed from V and 5 bases from J, the gap between germline ends came to 6 bases. The CDR3 coding sequence is TGTGCCAGCAGTGGTTATGACGAGCAGTACTTC. Translated, it gives CASSGYDEQYF.

The J gene is TRBJ2-3, the V gene TRBV5-1, with D tentatively TRBD2 (6 bases). The germline gives CDR1 SGHRS, CDR2 YFSETQ. The V end was cut by 4 bases, the J end by 6 bases, with 21 bases between. This CDR3 contains 16 residues. CDR3 in amino acids: CASSLTGSHSLDTQYF. CDR3 coding DNA: TGCGCCAGCAGCCTTACCGGGAGCCACTCGTTGGATACGCAGTATTTT.

This clone was recorded once. J is TRBJ2-5 and V is TRBV19; D is unresolved. The V and J ends lost 2 bases and 5 bases respectively, with 9 bases between them. The CDR3 is 13 amino acids. In germline, CDR1 is LNHDA, CDR2 SQIVND (reference sequence). The chain's CDR3 is CASSIIKEETQYF. The CDR3 DNA reads TGTGCCAGTAGTATAATCAAGGAGGAGACCCAGTACTTC. The full variable domain, completed using reference TRBV19 and TRBJ2-5, is DGGITQSPKYLFRKEGQNVTLSCEQNLNHDAMYWYRQDPGQGLRLIYYSQIVNDFQKGDIAEGYSVSREKKESFPLTVTSAQKNPTAFYLCASSIIKEETQYFGPGTRLLVL.

The genes are TRBV11-2 and TRBJ1-2; no clear D gene. Germline loops: CDR1 SGHAT, CDR2 FQNNGV. V lost 5 bases and J lost 3, with 16 bases in between. This CDR3 is 15 amino acids long. The CDR3 spells CASSPELSPYYGYTF. CDR3 DNA sequence: TGTGCCAGCAGCCCTGAACTGTCCCCCTACTATGGCTACACCTTC.

The J gene is TRBJ2-1, the V gene TRBV6-5, with 12 bases identical to TRBD2. The CDR3 loop spans 16 amino acids. V trimming: 4 bases; J trimming: 6 bases; junction bases outside the gene matches: 7. The germline gives CDR1 MNHEY, CDR2 SVGAGI. Written as DNA, the CDR3 is TGTGCCAGCAGTTCCAAGACTAGCGGGAGCGTCAATGAGCAGTTCTTC. Translated, it gives CASSSKTSGSVNEQFF.

The chain joins TRBV7-9 to TRBJ1-1, with a possible D match to TRBD1 (5 bases). Germline V gene sequence: CDR1 SEHNR, CDR2 FQNEAQ (reference sequence). With 6 bases removed from V and 0 bases from J, the gap between germline ends came to 11 bases. The CDR3 has 14 amino acids. The CDR3 loop reads CASRMTVMNTEAFF. CDR3 DNA: TGTGCCAGCAGGATGACAGTCATGAACACTGAAGCTTTCTTT.

The rearrangement joins TRBV27 to TRBJ1-5, with TRBD1 matching 8 bases. The germline gives CDR1 MNHEY, CDR2 SMNVEV (reference sequence). The V and J ends lost 5 bases and 3 bases, in that order; junction bases with no gene match: 9. This CDR3 has 16 residues. The CDR3, as DNA: TGTGCCAGCAGTCGGGATGGACAGGGCCTCAATCAGCCCCAGCATTTT. Residues: CASSRDGQGLNQPQHF.

J is TRBJ1-1 and V is TRBV2, with D uncertain. The CDR3 is 15 amino acids. V was pared by 6 bases and J by 6 bases, with 20 bases between. Germline CDR1 is SNHLY and CDR2 is FYNNEI. CDR3 DNA: TGTGCCAGCAGATTACAAGACTTCGAGGGTTCTGAAGCTTTCTTT. It yields the protein CASRLQDFEGSEAFF.

The genes are TRBV9 and TRBJ1-2; D perhaps matches TRBD1 (6 bases). Trimming took 4 bases from V and 0 from J, leaving 16 bases between them. CDR1 SGDLS and CDR2 YYNGEE come from the germline V gene. This CDR3 has 16 amino acids. The CDR3 sequence: CASSPTTGRTNYGYTF. In nucleotides, the CDR3 is TGTGCCAGCAGCCCAACGACAGGACGAACTAACTATGGCTACACCTTC.

V is TRBV5-1 and J is TRBJ1-2; 9 bases line up with TRBD1. CDR1 and CDR2 from the germline V gene are SGHRS and YFSETQ. J gave up 8 bases and V 5 bases, and 10 bases lay outside the gene matches. The CDR3 covers 14 residues. CDR3 nucleotide sequence: TGCGCCAGCAGACCTGGACAGGGGTCACACGGCTACACCTTC. Its protein product is CASRPGQGSHGYTF.

The chain links TRBV7-6 to TRBJ2-1, with 15 bases matching TRBD2. CDR1 SGHVS and CDR2 FNYEAQ come from the germline V gene. The CDR3 sequence is 16 residues long. J gave up 6 bases and V 3 bases, and 3 bases lay outside the gene matches. The CDR3 region is CASSFGLAGGLNEQFF. CDR3 bases: TGTGCCAGCAGCTTTGGACTAGCGGGAGGGCTCAATGAGCAGTTCTTC.

The chain carries TRBV3-1 (or the pseudogene TRBV3-2) and TRBJ2-7; D call uncertain. The CDR3 has 15 amino acids. CDR1 is LGHDT and CDR2 is YNNKEL in the germline V gene (reference sequence). The ends were cut back, 3 bases at V and 0 bases at J, with 12 bases in the middle. The CDR3 nucleotides read TGTGCCAGCAGCCAGGGTAGCTGGAGCTCCTACGAGCAGTACTTC. It translates to CASSQGSWSSYEQYF.

This clone was observed a single time. The chain joins TRBV6-5 to TRBJ2-1; a weak D match, TRBD2 (6 bases). This CDR3 spans 15 amino acids. CDR1 is MNHEY, CDR2 SVGAGI, per germline. V lost 7 bases, J lost 7 bases, and 20 bases lay in between. The CDR3 nucleotides are TGTGCCAGCAAGTCGGAGGGCCTAACCCTTAATGAGCAGTTCTTC. This gives the protein CASKSEGLTLNEQFF.

J is TRBJ2-1 and V is TRBV28; 9 bases are shared with TRBD2. The CDR3 covers 14 residues. Germline values: CDR1 MDHEN, CDR2 SYDVKM. V gave up 1 base and J gave up 8 bases; unmatched junction bases: 3. The CDR3 DNA sequence: TGTGCCAGCAGTTTATCGGCTAGCGGGGATGAGCAGTTCTTC. This sequence encodes CASSLSASGDEQFF.

This clone was observed a single time. This rearrangement joins TRBV19 to TRBJ2-1; 8 nucleotides line up with TRBD1. This CDR3 comprises 15 residues. Per the germline V gene, CDR1 is LNHDA and CDR2 is SQIVND (reference sequence). V shed 5 bases, J shed 5 bases, and the junction held 8 bases outside the gene matches. This CDR3 reads CASSPRQGPNNEQFF. CDR3 bases: TGTGCCAGTAGTCCGAGACAGGGGCCTAACAATGAGCAGTTCTTC.

The chain carries TRBV7-9 and TRBJ1-1; D might be TRBD1 (5 bases). Germline V gene lookup returns CDR1 SEHNR and CDR2 FQNEAQ (reference sequence). Trimming took off 2 bases at V and 4 bases at J, with 11 bases between the two ends. The CDR3 contains 14 residues. As DNA, the CDR3 is TGTGCCAGCAGCTTATTAGGGGATAGCACTGAAGCTTTCTTT. This gives the protein CASSLLGDSTEAFF.

J is TRBJ2-7 and V is TRBV19; 9 bases agree with TRBD1. The CDR3 is 15 amino acids. The V and J ends lost 4 bases and 4 bases, in that order; junction bases with no gene match: 8. Germline V gene sequence: CDR1 LNHDA, CDR2 SQIVND (reference sequence). CDR3 loop: CASSRDRVGPYEQYF. The CDR3 DNA follows: TGTGCCAGTAGTAGGGACAGGGTCGGGCCATACGAGCAGTACTTC. The full variable domain, with the rest looked up from reference TRBV19 and TRBJ2-7, is DGGITQSPKYLFRKEGQNVTLSCEQNLNHDAMYWYRQDPGQGLRLIYYSQIVNDFQKGDIAEGYSVSREKKESFPLTVTSAQKNPTAFYLCASSRDRVGPYEQYFGPGTRLTVT.

The rearrangement uses TRBV10-3 and TRBJ2-2; D remains unclear. This CDR3 is built from 14 residues. V was shortened by 0 bases and J by 8 bases, with 10 bases between the two germline ends. Germline assignment: CDR1 ENHRY and CDR2 SYGVKD. This chain's CDR3 is CAISESRDKGELFF. The DNA of the CDR3 is TGTGCCATCAGTGAGTCTCGAGATAAGGGGGAGCTGTTTTTT.

V usage is TRBV29-1 and J usage is TRBJ1-6; a weak D match, TRBD1 (6 bases). The CDR3 sequence is 13 residues long. CDR1 and CDR2 (germline): SQVTM, ANQGSEA. Trimming shortened V by 3 bases and J by 9 bases, and 12 bases separated the two germline ends. The CDR3 region is CSVETGQGSPLHF. The CDR3 DNA follows: TGCAGCGTTGAGACAGGCCAGGGTTCACCCCTCCACTTT.